Listed here are 19 T cell receptor beta chains from one sample, sequenced in a study of blood T cells in healthy people across ages. For the second PCR, which ran for about 6 to 12 cycles, a sample-barcoded 5' primer and a J-beta primer mix were used. TCRdb reanalysed the 5' RACE reads using MiXCR and keeps one entry per CDR3 protein. Of roughly 1 million distinct CDR3 sequences detected, 20% to 25% appear once; the ten largest clones hold 0.65% to 0.75%. These same data were also listed under a study on T cells of mothers and their children.

The sample was blood. The receptors shown here come from a girl aged 2-10 years in good health.

The CDR3 DNA sequence: TGTGCCAGCAGCCACCCAAGGGGGGAGACCCAGTACTTC. Protein: CASSHPRGETQYF. The chain joins TRBV7-8 to TRBJ2-5; weak D call: TRBD1 (6 bases). The CDR3 is 13 residues long. The germline gives CDR1 SGHVS, CDR2 FQNEAQ. V was pared by 5 bases and J by 5 bases, with 12 bases between.

This sequence joins TRBV7-9 and TRBJ1-2; D perhaps matches TRBD1 (6 bases). The CDR3 spans 14 residues. CDR1 is SEHNR, CDR2 FQNEAQ, per germline (reference sequence). Between the trimmed V and J ends, which lost 5 bases and 6 bases, there was a span of 16 bases. CDR3 nucleotide sequence: TGTGCCAGCAGCCGGAGGGGGAGAAGTCATGGCTACACCTTC. Translated, it gives CASSRRGRSHGYTF. Full variable domain (missing parts from reference TRBV7-9 and TRBJ1-2): DTGVSQNPRHKITKRGQNVTFRCDPISEHNRLYWYRQTLGQGPEFLTYFQNEAQLEKSRLLSDRFSAERPKGSFSTLEIQRTEQGDSAMYLCASSRRGRSHGYTFGSGTRLTVV.

This clonotype was counted many times. The chain links TRBV5-1 to TRBJ1-2, with 9 bases matching TRBD1. Unmatched junction bases numbered 6, after V lost 4 bases and J lost 8 bases. CDR1 is SGHRS, CDR2 YFSETQ, per germline. The CDR3 covers 13 residues. CDR3 in DNA: TGCGCCAGCAGCCTGGGACAGGGCGAGGGCTACACCTTC. This gives the protein CASSLGQGEGYTF.

In its sample, this clonotype was seen a few times. The J gene is TRBJ1-1, the V gene TRBV7-3; D gene unclear. Germline lookup yields CDR1 SGHTA and CDR2 FQGTGA. V lost 2 bases, J lost 2 bases, and 6 bases lay in between. This CDR3 region has 13 residues. The CDR3 reads CASSLGDNTEAFF. The DNA for the CDR3 is TGTGCCAGCAGCTTAGGTGACAACACTGAAGCTTTCTTT.

This clonotype was observed at least ten times. V gene TRBV14 combines with J gene TRBJ2-5; D tentatively fits TRBD1 or TRBD2 (5 bases each). The better agreement between TRBJ2-7 and the DNA end casts doubt on the J call. The germline V gene encodes CDR1 SGHDN and CDR2 FVKESK. This CDR3 has 12 residues. CDR3 sequence (DNA): TGTGCCAGCAGCCGGGACCCCTACGAGCAGTACTTC. It specifies CASSRDPYEQYF.

The genes are TRBV7-9 and TRBJ2-1; D not resolved. Gene TRBJ2-7 matches the end of the DNA better, so the J call may be wrong. Germline V lookup: CDR1 SEHNR, CDR2 FQNEAQ (reference sequence). The CDR3 has 12 amino acids. The chain's CDR3 is CASSPISREQYF. The CDR3 DNA sequence: TGTGCCAGCAGCCCGATATCTCGGGAGCAGTACTTC.

The J gene is TRBJ2-7, the V gene TRBV14; D gene unclear. The CDR3 has 14 residues. Germline V gene lookup returns CDR1 SGHDN and CDR2 FVKESK. The ends were cut back, 4 bases at V and 2 bases at J, with 12 bases in the middle. CDR3 in DNA: TGTGCCAGCAGCCCACAACTAAGGCCCTACGAGCAGTACTTC. Amino acid sequence: CASSPQLRPYEQYF.

This clonotype has only a few counts. This chain joins TRBV7-9 and TRBJ1-5, with D possibly being TRBD1 (5 bases). This CDR3 comprises 13 residues. Per germline, CDR1 SEHNR and CDR2 FQNEAQ (reference sequence). V lost 5 bases and J lost 5, with 10 bases in between. The CDR3 reads CASSAPGDQPQHF. The CDR3, as DNA: TGTGCCAGCAGCGCCCCGGGGGATCAGCCCCAGCATTTT.

As DNA, the CDR3 is TGTGCCACCAGTGACCGACACCTCTACGAGCAGTACTTC. Translating it yields CATSDRHLYEQYF. The chain employs TRBV24-1 and TRBJ2-7, with unresolved D. The CDR3 covers 13 residues. The V gene lost 4 bases and the J gene lost 3 bases, with 9 bases spanning the gap. The germline CDR1 and CDR2 sequences are KGHDR and SFDVKD.

The CDR3 here is CSASDLRSGGVSYEQYF. CDR3 nucleotide sequence: TGCAGTGCTAGTGATTTACGTAGCGGGGGGGTCTCCTACGAGCAGTACTTC. The rearrangement links TRBV20-1 to TRBJ2-5; 11 nucleotides agree with TRBD2. The J call may be wrong; the DNA end is better matched by TRBJ2-7. CDR3 size: 17 residues. Germline loops: CDR1 DFQATT, CDR2 SNEGSKA (reference sequence).

This clonotype was observed a single time. The V call is TRBV28, the J call TRBJ2-1; 9 bases map to TRBD1. The closer fit of TRBJ2-7 to the DNA end suggests the J call may be wrong. The CDR3 extends over 14 amino acids. Germline CDR1 MDHEN, CDR2 SYDVKM. The CDR3 DNA reads TGTGCCAGCAGCCCGGACAGGGGAATGTGGGAGCAGTACTTC. It codes for CASSPDRGMWEQYF.

V and J are TRBV7-9 and TRBJ1-6; no clear D gene. The CDR3 totals 13 residues. V lost 1 base and J 7 bases, leaving 5 bases between the germline ends. Germline V lookup: CDR1 SEHNR, CDR2 FQNEAQ (reference sequence). The DNA for the CDR3 is TGTGCCAGCAGCTTAGAGGAAAATTCACCCCTCCACTTT. Translating gives CASSLEENSPLHF.

V is TRBV29-1 and J is TRBJ2-5, with D tentatively TRBD2 (6 bases). This CDR3 contains 14 residues. Germline V gene sequence: CDR1 SQVTM, CDR2 ANQGSEA. V was pared by 6 bases and J by 3 bases, with 17 bases between. CDR3 loop: CSVAGRLAEETQYF. In nucleotides, the CDR3 is TGCAGCGTCGCAGGGAGATTAGCGGAAGAGACCCAGTACTTC.

This clonotype came up a few times. V usage is TRBV20-1 and J usage is TRBJ2-2, with D perhaps TRBD1 (5 bases). Germline lookup yields CDR1 DFQATT and CDR2 SNEGSKA (reference sequence). The CDR3 is made up of 14 amino acids. V was clipped by 6 bases and J by 3 bases, with 14 bases between them. The CDR3 region has the DNA TGCAGTGCCACATTTGGGGCGGACACCGGGGAGCTGTTTTTT. Encoded protein: CSATFGADTGELFF.

The rearrangement uses TRBV6-2 or TRBV6-3 and TRBJ2-1, with TRBD2 identical over 14 bases. Germline V gene lookup returns CDR1 MNHEY and CDR2 SVGEGT. The CDR3 has 14 residues. After removal of 10 bases from V and 6 bases from J, the junction contained 5 bases not matched to a gene. The CDR3 coding sequence is TGTGCCACCCAGACTAGCGGGGGGGCCAATGAGCAGTTCTTC. As protein: CATQTSGGANEQFF.

This clonotype was detected a few times. This chain links TRBV7-9 with TRBJ1-4; the D is unclear. Germline CDR1 is SEHNR and CDR2 is FQNEAQ (reference sequence). This CDR3 spans 15 amino acids. Trimming pared 5 bases from V and 7 bases from J, leaving 17 bases between. The CDR3 loop reads CASSPLTGSPEKLFF. In DNA, the CDR3 is TGTGCCAGCAGCCCCCTAACCGGGTCCCCTGAAAAACTGTTTTTT. Together with reference TRBV7-9 and TRBJ1-4, the CDR3 gives the full variable domain: DTGVSQNPRHKITKRGQNVTFRCDPISEHNRLYWYRQTLGQGPEFLTYFQNEAQLEKSRLLSDRFSAERPKGSFSTLEIQRTEQGDSAMYLCASSPLTGSPEKLFFGSGTQLSVL.

Only a few counts were recorded for this clonotype. The gene calls are TRBV24-1 and TRBJ2-7, with D hard to call. Germline V gives CDR1 KGHDR, CDR2 SFDVKD. The CDR3 sequence is 13 residues long. The V end was cut by 3 bases, the J end by 2 bases, with 7 bases between. The CDR3 region has the DNA TGTGCCACCAGTGATAACAGTCCCTACGAGCAGTACTTC. This gives the protein CATSDNSPYEQYF.

J is TRBJ2-1 and V is TRBV7-9; 7 bases map to TRBD1. Gene TRBJ2-7 matches the end of the DNA better, so the J call may be wrong. Germline V gene sequence: CDR1 SEHNR, CDR2 FQNEAQ (reference sequence). The CDR3 spans 16 residues. The CDR3 spells CASRLTGDGPTYEQYF. The DNA of the CDR3 is TGTGCCAGCAGATTAACAGGGGACGGTCCTACCTACGAGCAGTACTTC.

The rearrangement uses TRBV7-2 and TRBJ2-4; TRBD2 aligns across 8 bases. CDR3 length equals 14 residues. V shed 3 bases, J shed 9 bases, and the junction held 7 bases outside the gene matches. Germline lookup yields CDR1 SGHTA and CDR2 FQGNSA. In DNA, the CDR3 is TGTGCCAGCAGCTTCATCGGGAGGGCCGCCATTCAGTACTTC. It specifies CASSFIGRAAIQYF. The whole variable domain, filled in from reference TRBV7-2 and TRBJ2-4, reads GAGVSQSPSNKVTEKGKDVELRCDPISGHTALYWYRQSLGQGLEFLIYFQGNSAPDKSGLPSDRFSAERTGGSVSTLTIQRTQQEDSAVYLCASSFIGRAAIQYFGAGTRLSVL.